Reported below is one T cell receptor (beta chain). Its antigen remains unidentified. This sample was taken from a study of CD4 T cells in relation to SARS-CoV-2 and coronaviruses. Study at large: The restricting HLA molecule for shared crossreactive spike epitopes was mapped.

Data came from immunoSEQ multiplex PCR; TCRdb stores just in-frame clones and leaves some out. The top ten hold about a fifth of the sample, which has 38,000 or so clones, 70% to 85% seen once. Cryopreserved PBMCs were CD4-enriched, then split into naive and memory cells. Trimming took 6 bases from V and 3 from J, leaving 15 bases between them. The CDR3 is made up of 14 amino acids. Per germline, CDR1 MDHEN and CDR2 SYDVKM. Findings of the study overall: Pre-pandemic and post-infection samples never came from the same donor.

What was sequenced was memory CD4+ T cells from PBMCs, cultured in vitro. V usage is TRBV28 and J usage is TRBJ2-7; the D gene is possibly TRBD2 (6 bases). The TCR comes from an adult with COVID-19. The CDR3 is CASRPGGPNYEQYF. CDR3 bases: TGTGCCAGCAGGCCAGGAGGGCCGAACTACGAGCAGTACTTC.